What follows are 18 T cell receptor beta chains derived from one specimen sequenced in a study of cytomegalovirus exposure and HLA in healthy donors. Primers: 60 Vbeta forward and 13 Jbeta reverse. The table came from immunoSEQ multiplex PCR; TCRdb's copy has only in-frame clones and leaves some out. The profile covers approximately 200,000 clones, with 82% appearing a single time and around 0.1% taken by the ten largest. Input material: PBMCs. The receptors stem from a boy between 2 and 10 years old in good health and CMV-seronegative.

This rearrangement joins TRBV5-6 to TRBJ2-1, with D uncertain. Germline V gene data show CDR1 as SGHDT and CDR2 as YYEEEE. This CDR3 is 14 amino acids long. V lost 2 bases, J lost 2 bases, and 8 bases lay in between. In nucleotides, the CDR3 is TGTGCCAGCAGCTTTGATGGCCCCTACAATGAGCAGTTCTTC. Protein: CASSFDGPYNEQFF.

V gene TRBV19 combines with J gene TRBJ2-1; D gene ambiguous. The CDR3 sequence is 15 residues long. Trimming left V 3 bases short and J 0 bases short, with 9 bases between. Germline V gives CDR1 LNHDA, CDR2 SQIVND (reference sequence). CDR3 protein: CASSILRSSYNEQFF. Here the CDR3 DNA reads TGTGCCAGTAGTATCCTACGTAGCTCCTACAATGAGCAGTTCTTC.

The chain is built from TRBV2 and TRBJ1-1, with no clear D. The V gene's germline CDR1 is SNHLY and CDR2 FYNNEI. V was trimmed by 3 bases and J by 0 bases, leaving 8 bases between them. CDR3 size: 14 residues. CDR3 sequence reads: CASSDLRMNTEAFF. In DNA form, the CDR3 reads TGTGCCAGCAGTGACCTCAGGATGAACACTGAAGCTTTCTTT.

The rearrangement links TRBV9 to TRBJ2-1; 7 positions match TRBD1. The germline V gene encodes CDR1 SGDLS and CDR2 YYNGEE. The CDR3 has 14 amino acids. With V trimmed by 2 bases and J by 6 bases, 5 bases remained unmatched. Here the CDR3 DNA reads TGTGCCAGCAGCGTCCGGGACAGTGTCAATGAGCAGTTCTTC. Translating gives CASSVRDSVNEQFF.

The chain employs TRBV4-3 and TRBJ1-2, with D maybe TRBD1 (6 bases). The CDR3 extends over 14 amino acids. Germline loops: CDR1 LGHNA, CDR2 YSLEER. With 1 base removed from V and 6 bases from J, the gap between germline ends came to 12 bases. CDR3: CASSQGDRQDGYTF. Written as DNA, the CDR3 is TGCGCCAGCAGCCAAGGGGACCGACAGGATGGCTACACCTTC.

The chain has TRBV7-9 and TRBJ2-2; TRBD2 is a possible D gene (5 bases). The CDR3 is made up of 16 amino acids. V shed 4 bases and J shed 3 bases, with 15 bases lying between them. Germline V gene sequence: CDR1 SEHNR, CDR2 FQNEAQ (reference sequence). The CDR3 reads CASSSRGLWDTGELFF. DNA of the CDR3: TGTGCCAGCAGCTCCCGGGGTCTATGGGACACCGGGGAGCTGTTTTTT.

The chain couples TRBV7-9 to TRBJ1-2; TRBD1 is a possible D gene (5 bases). Germline V gene sequence: CDR1 SEHNR, CDR2 FQNEAQ (reference sequence). V lost 4 bases and J 4 bases, leaving 13 bases between the germline ends. CDR3 size: 14 residues. The CDR3: CASSSIGGSYGYTF. In DNA, the CDR3 is TGTGCCAGCAGCTCAATCGGGGGGAGCTATGGCTACACCTTC.

V usage is TRBV10-3 and J usage is TRBJ2-7; weak D call: TRBD2 (6 bases). Germline V gene lookup returns CDR1 ENHRY and CDR2 SYGVKD. The V gene lost 10 bases and the J gene lost 0 bases, with 19 bases spanning the gap. This CDR3 spans 15 amino acids. As DNA, the CDR3 is TGTGCCACCCGCGAAGACAGTAGCGGCTCCTACGAGCAGTACTTC. Translating gives CATREDSSGSYEQYF.

In its sample, this clone was seen a few times. The genes are TRBV9 and TRBJ2-5; 7 nucleotides align to TRBD2. CDR1 is SGDLS, CDR2 YYNGEE, per germline. This CDR3 region has 15 residues. V trimming: 0 bases; J trimming: 4 bases; junction bases outside the gene matches: 6. CDR3 sequence reads: CASSVDGGSGETQYF. CDR3 nucleotides: TGTGCCAGCAGCGTAGATGGCGGGAGCGGAGAGACCCAGTACTTC. The full variable domain, completed using reference TRBV9 and TRBJ2-5, is DSGVTQTPKHLITATGQRVTLRCSPRSGDLSVYWYQQSLDQGLQFLIQYYNGEERAKGNILERFSAQQFPDLHSELNLSSLELGDSALYFCASSVDGGSGETQYFGPGTRLLVL.

The chain links TRBV7-9 to TRBJ2-7; D unclear. The CDR3 length is 11 residues. Germline V gene sequence: CDR1 SEHNR, CDR2 FQNEAQ (reference sequence). Deletions cut 4 bases from V and 2 bases from J, with 3 bases between. The CDR3 bases are TGTGCCAGCAGCTCTACCTACGAGCAGTACTTC. Translated, it gives CASSSTYEQYF. Full variable domain (rest looked up from reference TRBV7-9 and TRBJ2-7): DTGVSQNPRHKITKRGQNVTFRCDPISEHNRLYWYRQTLGQGPEFLTYFQNEAQLEKSRLLSDRFSAERPKGSFSTLEIQRTEQGDSAMYLCASSSTYEQYFGPGTRLTVT.

This clone was recorded once. This chain uses TRBV27 with TRBJ1-6, with D perhaps matching TRBD1 (6 bases). CDR1 and CDR2 (germline): MNHEY, SMNVEV (reference sequence). The V end was cut by 7 bases, the J end by 13 bases, with 23 bases between. The CDR3 is 15 residues long. CDR3 region: CASTLRWGGLEPLHF. CDR3 in DNA: TGTGCCAGCACCCTCAGGTGGGGGGGCCTGGAGCCCCTCCACTTT.

V gene TRBV10-3 combines with J gene TRBJ2-3; 7 nucleotides match TRBD1. The V gene end was trimmed by 10 bases and the J gene end by 0 bases; junction bases not matched to a gene: 10. Germline CDR1 is ENHRY and CDR2 is SYGVKD. This CDR3 has 15 residues. The CDR3 DNA is TGTGCCACACAGGGGACGGTGTCTAGCACAGATACGCAGTATTTT. It codes for CATQGTVSSTDTQYF.

The V call is TRBV2, the J call TRBJ2-1; 10 nucleotides align to TRBD1. From germline, CDR1 is SNHLY and CDR2 FYNNEI. This CDR3 has 12 residues. The V gene end was trimmed by 9 bases and the J gene end by 6 bases; junction bases not matched to a gene: 2. The CDR3 DNA reads as TGTGCCAGTAGACAGGGGGCCAATGAGCAGTTCTTC. Translating it yields CASRQGANEQFF.

V is TRBV7-2 and J is TRBJ1-2; the D gene is possibly TRBD1 (6 bases). This CDR3 has 17 amino acids. The V gene lost 5 bases and the J gene lost 4 bases, with 23 bases spanning the gap. From germline, CDR1 is SGHTA and CDR2 FQGNSA. The CDR3 sequence is CASSPGWGQYGTYGYTF. In DNA, the CDR3 is TGTGCCAGCAGCCCGGGATGGGGGCAGTATGGAACCTATGGCTACACCTTC.

The DNA for the CDR3 is TGTGCCAGCAGCTTACCCCTGACAGGTGAAGCTTTCTTT. The encoded protein is CASSLPLTGEAFF. The V gene is TRBV7-9, the J gene TRBJ1-1, with a tentative D call TRBD1 (6 bases). V lost 2 bases and J lost 7, with 11 bases in between. CDR1 is SEHNR, CDR2 FQNEAQ, per germline (reference sequence). CDR3 length: 13 amino acids.

Note on this clone: One end of the junction varies from germline; a read error may be responsible. CDR3 in DNA: TGTGCTAGCAGCTTAACTAGCGGGGTCACAGATACGCAGTATTTT. It is translated as CASSLTSGVTDTQYF. The genes are TRBV7-7 and TRBJ2-3; 10 bases map to TRBD2. The germline V gene has CDR1 SSHAT and CDR2 FNYEAQ (reference sequence). The CDR3 runs 15 residues.

CDR3 coding DNA: TGTGCCAGCAGGCTCCAGGGGTACGGAGGCTACGAGCAGTACTTC. This codes for CASRLQGYGGYEQYF. This chain uses TRBV6-1 with TRBJ2-7; perhaps TRBD1 as D (6 bases). Germline V gene data show CDR1 as MNHNS and CDR2 as SASEGT. The CDR3 length is 15 residues. V dropped 6 bases and J dropped 3 bases, with 18 bases sitting between them.

This chain connects TRBV6-5 to TRBJ2-5, with D perhaps TRBD2 (5 bases). CDR1 and CDR2 (germline): MNHEY, SVGAGI. The CDR3 contains 14 residues. The V gene lost 6 bases and the J gene lost 7 bases, with 18 bases spanning the gap. The CDR3 spells CASRPTLDMGTQYF. The CDR3 DNA follows: TGTGCCAGCAGACCAACACTAGATATGGGGACCCAGTACTTC.